These 28 T cell receptor beta chains were all obtained from the same sample, sequenced in a study of blood T cell repertoires in COVID-19. Data came from immunoSEQ multiplex PCR; TCRdb stores just in-frame clones and leaves some out. The data hold some 140,000 clones, with 87% observed a single time. The sequenced sample was peripheral blood. All receptors come from a man over 45 with active COVID-19.

The chain employs TRBV27 and TRBJ1-2; 7 bases align to TRBD1. The CDR3 is 15 residues long. Germline loops: CDR1 MNHEY, CDR2 SMNVEV (reference sequence). Trimming cost V 7 bases and J 1 base; bases outside gene matches: 9. CDR3 bases: TGTGCCAGCACGCCACGGACAGGTCTTAACTATGGCTACACCTTC. Residues: CASTPRTGLNYGYTF.

This clone appeared once. This chain links TRBV30 with TRBJ1-4; 7 bases agree with TRBD1. The CDR3 runs to 15 residues. V gave up 2 bases and J gave up 5 bases; unmatched junction bases: 8. The germline CDR1 and CDR2 sequences are GTSNPN and SVGIG (reference sequence). This CDR3 reads CAWSWGTARNEKLFF. The CDR3 region has the DNA TGTGCCTGGAGTTGGGGGACAGCCAGAAATGAAAAACTGTTTTTT.

The chain employs TRBV15 and TRBJ1-3; tentatively, D is TRBD1 (5 bases). V shed 1 base and J shed 4 bases, with 11 bases lying between them. There are 15 residues in the CDR3. CDR1 is LNHNV, CDR2 YYDKDF, per germline (reference sequence). In DNA form, the CDR3 reads TGTGCCACCAGCAGAGTCGCAGGGCCAGGAAACACCATATATTTT. The encoded protein is CATSRVAGPGNTIYF.

This chain uses TRBV18 with TRBJ2-5, with D tentatively TRBD2 (6 bases). With 0 bases removed from V and 5 bases from J, the gap between germline ends came to 13 bases. The CDR3 extends over 15 amino acids. The V gene's germline CDR1 is KGHSH and CDR2 LQKENI. CDR3 DNA sequence: TGTGCCAGCTCACCACCGAGCCTAGGAGGGGAGACCCAGTACTTC. This gives the protein CASSPPSLGGETQYF.

This clone was counted at least ten times. The chain is built from TRBV19 and TRBJ1-4, with 9 nucleotides matching TRBD1. The ends lost 6 bases at V and 10 bases at J; junction bases unmatched: 9. CDR1 LNHDA and CDR2 SQIVND come from the germline V gene (reference sequence). This CDR3 comprises 14 residues. The CDR3 here is CASSPRQGEGKLFF. The CDR3 DNA sequence: TGTGCCAGTAGCCCCAGACAGGGGGAGGGAAAACTGTTTTTT.

CDR3 sequence (DNA): TGTGCCATCTCGGACAGCTACAATGAGCAGTTCTTC. It specifies CAISDSYNEQFF. This rearrangement joins TRBV7-9 to TRBJ2-1, with D possibly matching TRBD1 (6 bases). V lost 10 bases, J lost 3 bases, and 10 bases lay in between. The V gene's germline CDR1 is SEHNR and CDR2 FQNEAQ (reference sequence). CDR3 length: 12 amino acids.

This clone showed up just once. The chain combines TRBV3-1 (or the pseudogene TRBV3-2) with TRBJ2-1, with 12 bases fitting TRBD2. Losses at the gene ends were 8 bases for V and 9 bases for J; bases not matched to a gene: 8. Germline CDR1 and CDR2: LGHDT and YNNKEL (reference sequence). The CDR3 has 14 amino acids. The CDR3 reads CASASGGARVEQFF. In nucleotides, the CDR3 is TGTGCCAGCGCTAGCGGGGGGGCCCGGGTTGAGCAGTTCTTC.

The chain's CDR3 is CASRTGGNLGTGELFF. CDR3 sequence (DNA): TGTGCCAGTAGAACAGGGGGCAATCTTGGCACCGGGGAGCTGTTTTTT. The chain recombines TRBV19 with TRBJ2-2; TRBD1 matches 9 bases. Trimming took 6 bases from V and 4 from J; bases not matched to a gene: 9. Germline V gene lookup returns CDR1 LNHDA and CDR2 SQIVND (reference sequence). The CDR3 runs to 16 residues. The full variable domain, completed using reference TRBV19 and TRBJ2-2, is DGGITQSPKYLFRKEGQNVTLSCEQNLNHDAMYWYRQDPGQGLRLIYYSQIVNDFQKGDIAEGYSVSREKKESFPLTVTSAQKNPTAFYLCASRTGGNLGTGELFFGEGSRLTVL.

This chain uses TRBV5-5 with TRBJ2-1; 9 nucleotides agree with TRBD2. Germline assignment: CDR1 SGHKS and CDR2 YYEKEE (reference sequence). This CDR3 contains 14 residues. Trimming cost V 4 bases and J 9 bases; bases outside gene matches: 8. The CDR3 protein is CASSPPYSGGEQFF. CDR3 sequence (DNA): TGTGCCAGCAGCCCTCCCTATAGCGGGGGTGAGCAGTTCTTC.

This chain uses TRBV5-4 with TRBJ2-1; unclear D gene. The CDR3 sequence is 15 residues long. Between the trimmed V and J ends, which lost 6 bases and 3 bases, there was a span of 16 bases. Germline V gene lookup returns CDR1 SGHNT and CDR2 YYREEE (reference sequence). This CDR3 reads CASTNGGAFYNEQFF. The CDR3, as DNA: TGTGCCAGCACCAATGGCGGCGCCTTCTACAATGAGCAGTTCTTC.

This clone was found once. The J gene is TRBJ1-6, the V gene TRBV6-4; no clear D. The CDR3 has 13 amino acids. CDR1 is MRHNA and CDR2 is SNTAGT in the germline V gene. Trimming cost V 4 bases and J 9 bases, with 10 bases left between them. The CDR3 region has the DNA TGTGCCAGCAGTGTCGAGCCGGGTTCACCCCTCCACTTT. Translation: CASSVEPGSPLHF.

The chain carries TRBV5-1 and TRBJ2-2; tentative D call: TRBD1 (6 bases). Germline assignment: CDR1 SGHRS and CDR2 YFSETQ. The CDR3 covers 16 residues. V was cut by 4 bases and J by 3 bases, with 16 bases left in between. CDR3 sequence reads: CASSGQGTLYTGELFF. In DNA form, the CDR3 reads TGCGCCAGCAGCGGACAAGGGACACTCTACACCGGGGAGCTGTTTTTT.

The chain couples TRBV29-1 to TRBJ2-1, with TRBD2 identical over 10 bases. CDR3 length equals 14 residues. Trimming removed 6 bases from V and 7 bases from J; junction bases left unmatched: 9. CDR1 SQVTM and CDR2 ANQGSEA come from the germline V gene. The CDR3 nucleotides read TGCAGCGTCCTCACTAGCGGGGTCTGGAATGAGCAGTTCTTC. Its protein product is CSVLTSGVWNEQFF.

V is TRBV19 and J is TRBJ2-2; the match to TRBD1 covers 7 bases. With V trimmed by 10 bases and J by 5 bases, 10 bases remained unmatched. The CDR3 is 14 residues long. Germline CDR1 LNHDA, CDR2 SQIVND (reference sequence). In DNA form, the CDR3 reads TGTGCCACCGGACAAAAGACAGGGACCGGGGAGCTGTTTTTT. It is translated as CATGQKTGTGELFF.

The genes are TRBV21-1 and TRBJ2-1; the table gives TRBD2 as D, unverified against the DNA. TRBV21-1 is a known pseudogene. This CDR3 region has 23 residues. The CDR3 sequence is CASSKVSGTNIIEDTRGFDEQFF. CDR3 coding DNA: TGTGCCAGCAGCAAAGTTTCCGGGACTAACATAATCGAGGACACACGGGGCTTTGATGAGCAGTTCTTC.

V gene TRBV10-3 combines with J gene TRBJ2-3; 9 nucleotides align to TRBD2. J gave up 5 bases and V 0 bases, and 6 bases lay outside the gene matches. Germline V gene data show CDR1 as ENHRY and CDR2 as SYGVKD. The CDR3 totals 16 residues. CDR3 sequence reads: CAISESTAGGQDTQYF. The CDR3 DNA is TGTGCCATCAGTGAGTCGACAGCGGGGGGACAAGATACGCAGTATTTT.

This clone occurred once. The V call is TRBV10-3, the J call TRBJ1-1, with a possible D match to TRBD1 (6 bases). Germline V gene lookup returns CDR1 ENHRY and CDR2 SYGVKD. Trimming took off 4 bases at V and 0 bases at J, with 9 bases between the two ends. The CDR3 has 14 amino acids. The CDR3 loop reads CAISGTVMNTEAFF. In DNA form, the CDR3 reads TGTGCCATCAGTGGGACAGTCATGAACACTGAAGCTTTCTTT.

V is TRBV18 and J is TRBJ1-2; TRBD1 matches at 9 bases. The CDR3 length is 13 residues. Germline-derived CDR1 and CDR2 are KGHSH and LQKENI. The junction had 0 bases not matched to a gene; V was cut back by 4 bases and J by 3 bases. DNA of the CDR3: TGTGCCAGCTCACGACAGGGGGACTATGGCTACACCTTC. This gives the protein CASSRQGDYGYTF. The variable domain in full, completed from reference TRBV18 and TRBJ1-2, reads NAGVMQNPRHLVRRRGQEARLRCSPMKGHSHVYWYRQLPEEGLKFMVYLQKENIIDESGMPKERFSAEFPKEGPSILRIQQVVRGDSAAYFCASSRQGDYGYTFGSGTRLTVV.

The rearrangement uses TRBV4-1 and TRBJ2-2, with D perhaps matching TRBD1 (6 bases). Germline assignment: CDR1 MGHRA and CDR2 YSYEKL. V lost 6 bases to trimming and J lost 2 bases, with 10 bases between them. The CDR3 runs to 14 residues. As DNA, the CDR3 is TGCGCCAGCAGGGGGGCCTCAAACACCGGGGAGCTGTTTTTT. Its protein product is CASRGASNTGELFF.

The rearrangement links TRBV18 to TRBJ1-1, with D uncertain. The germline V gene has CDR1 KGHSH and CDR2 LQKENI. The CDR3 is made up of 14 amino acids. Deletions cut 0 bases from V and 0 bases from J, with 5 bases between. The DNA of the CDR3 is TGTGCCAGCTCACCACCCGGTGTGAACACTGAAGCTTTCTTT. This codes for CASSPPGVNTEAFF.

The gene calls are TRBV9 and TRBJ1-2; 9 nucleotides align to TRBD1. The CDR3 has 16 amino acids. V was clipped by 2 bases and J by 4 bases; unmatched bases: 9. Per the germline V gene, CDR1 is SGDLS and CDR2 is YYNGEE. The CDR3 DNA follows: TGTGCCAGCAGCGTTGGACAGGGGAAAGCTGGCTATGGCTACACCTTC. Protein: CASSVGQGKAGYGYTF.

The V gene is TRBV9, the J gene TRBJ2-7, with 8 bases lining up with TRBD2. Germline V gene data show CDR1 as SGDLS and CDR2 as YYNGEE. The CDR3 is made up of 15 amino acids. The ends lost 0 bases at V and 3 bases at J; junction bases unmatched: 5. CDR3 protein: CASSVGGTRGYEQYF. For the CDR3, the DNA is TGTGCCAGCAGCGTAGGAGGGACTAGGGGCTACGAGCAGTACTTC.

The V call is TRBV2, the J call TRBJ1-1, with unresolved D. V shed 0 bases and J shed 10 bases, with 6 bases lying between them. This CDR3 region has 11 residues. Germline CDR1 SNHLY, CDR2 FYNNEI. DNA of the CDR3: TGTGCCAGCAGTGAAGCGCGTGGAGCTTTCTTT. Amino acid sequence: CASSEARGAFF.

The table lists this clone with a count of one. The chain combines TRBV5-6 with TRBJ2-5, with 16 positions matching TRBD2. The germline gives CDR1 SGHDT, CDR2 YYEEEE. The CDR3 is 17 residues long. V gave up 4 bases and J gave up 5 bases; unmatched junction bases: 8. CDR3 bases: TGTGCCAGCAGCGTGGGACTAGCGGGGGGGCCAATTGAGACCCAGTACTTC. Its translation: CASSVGLAGGPIETQYF. Together with reference TRBV5-6 and TRBJ2-5, the CDR3 gives the full variable domain: DAGVTQSPTHLIKTRGQQVTLRCSPKSGHDTVSWYQQALGQGPQFIFQYYEEEERQRGNFPDRFSGHQFPNYSSELNVNALLLGDSALYLCASSVGLAGGPIETQYFGPGTRLLVL.

This sequence joins TRBV7-2 and TRBJ1-4; TRBD1 agrees at 8 bases. CDR3 length equals 15 residues. In germline, CDR1 is SGHTA, CDR2 FQGNSA. J gave up 8 bases and V 5 bases, and 10 bases lay outside the gene matches. CDR3 protein: CASSTRQGKNEKLFF. The CDR3 DNA reads as TGTGCCAGCAGCACCCGACAGGGGAAGAACGAAAAACTGTTTTTT.

This clone was observed a handful of times. V gene TRBV19 combines with J gene TRBJ2-2; 8 bases agree with TRBD2. Trimming at V came to 4 bases and at J to 0 bases, leaving 4 bases not matched to a gene. The germline CDR1 and CDR2 sequences are LNHDA and SQIVND (reference sequence). This CDR3 is 16 amino acids long. The CDR3 region is CASSTRGVPNTGELFF. The CDR3 coding sequence is TGTGCCAGTAGTACGCGGGGGGTTCCGAACACCGGGGAGCTGTTTTTT. Variable domain in full (rest from reference TRBV19 and TRBJ2-2): DGGITQSPKYLFRKEGQNVTLSCEQNLNHDAMYWYRQDPGQGLRLIYYSQIVNDFQKGDIAEGYSVSREKKESFPLTVTSAQKNPTAFYLCASSTRGVPNTGELFFGEGSRLTVL.

The genes are TRBV3-1 (or the pseudogene TRBV3-2) and TRBJ1-2; a possible D gene is TRBD1 (5 bases). Per the germline V gene, CDR1 is LGHDT and CDR2 is YNNKEL (reference sequence). The CDR3 extends over 17 amino acids. The germline V and J ends were trimmed by 6 bases and 4 bases, with 24 bases remaining between them. The CDR3 DNA reads TGTGCCAGCAGTCCGTTGGGGCTCAACCCGCCGGGCTATGGCTACACCTTC. This translates into CASSPLGLNPPGYGYTF.

The V gene is TRBV7-9, the J gene TRBJ1-6, with TRBD1 matching over 9 bases. V dropped 6 bases and J dropped 1; count of bases not matched to a gene: 10. The CDR3 contains 18 residues. CDR1 and CDR2 from the germline V gene are SEHNR and FQNEAQ (reference sequence). The CDR3 DNA follows: TGTGCCAGCAGTTATCGGACAGGGGATAGTTCCTATAATTCACCCCTCCACTTT. Its translation is CASSYRTGDSSYNSPLHF. Supplemented by reference TRBV7-9 and TRBJ1-6, the full variable domain reads DTGVSQNPRHKITKRGQNVTFRCDPISEHNRLYWYRQTLGQGPEFLTYFQNEAQLEKSRLLSDRFSAERPKGSFSTLEIQRTEQGDSAMYLCASSYRTGDSSYNSPLHFGNGTRLTVT.